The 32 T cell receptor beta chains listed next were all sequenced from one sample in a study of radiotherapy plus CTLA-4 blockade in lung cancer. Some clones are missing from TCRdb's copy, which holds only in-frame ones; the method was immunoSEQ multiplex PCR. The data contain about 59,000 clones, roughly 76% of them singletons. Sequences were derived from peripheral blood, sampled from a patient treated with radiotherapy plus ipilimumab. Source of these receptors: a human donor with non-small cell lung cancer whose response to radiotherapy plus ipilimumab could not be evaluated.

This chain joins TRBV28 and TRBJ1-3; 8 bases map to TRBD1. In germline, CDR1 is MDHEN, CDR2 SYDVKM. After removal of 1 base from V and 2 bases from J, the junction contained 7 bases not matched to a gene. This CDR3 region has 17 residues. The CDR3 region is CASSLSLGQGTGNTIYF. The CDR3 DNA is TGTGCCAGCAGTTTATCCCTCGGACAGGGCACTGGAAACACCATATATTTT.

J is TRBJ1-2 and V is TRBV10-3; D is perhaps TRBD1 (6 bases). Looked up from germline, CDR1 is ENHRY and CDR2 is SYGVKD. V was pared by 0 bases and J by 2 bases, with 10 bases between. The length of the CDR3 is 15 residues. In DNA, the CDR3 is TGTGCCATCAGTGAGTCGACAGGTTCCAACTATGGCTACACCTTC. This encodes CAISESTGSNYGYTF.

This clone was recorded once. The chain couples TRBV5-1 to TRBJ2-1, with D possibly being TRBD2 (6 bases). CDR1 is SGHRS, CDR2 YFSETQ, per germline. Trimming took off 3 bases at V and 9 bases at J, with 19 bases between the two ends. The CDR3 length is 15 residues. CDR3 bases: TGCGCCAGCAGCTCACGGGACTCCCATCACGGTGAGCAGTTCTTC. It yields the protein CASSSRDSHHGEQFF.

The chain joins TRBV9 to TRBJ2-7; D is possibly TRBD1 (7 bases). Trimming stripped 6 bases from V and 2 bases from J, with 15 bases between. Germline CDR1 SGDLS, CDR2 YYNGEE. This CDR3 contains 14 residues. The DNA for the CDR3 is TGTGCCAGCACGGAGGGGGACAGAGCCTACGAGCAGTACTTC. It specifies CASTEGDRAYEQYF.

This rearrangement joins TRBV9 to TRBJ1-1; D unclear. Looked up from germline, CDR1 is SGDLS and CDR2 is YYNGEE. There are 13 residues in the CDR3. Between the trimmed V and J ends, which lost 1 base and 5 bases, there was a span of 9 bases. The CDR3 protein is CASSVMAETEAFF. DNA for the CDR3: TGTGCCAGCAGCGTAATGGCAGAAACTGAAGCTTTCTTT.

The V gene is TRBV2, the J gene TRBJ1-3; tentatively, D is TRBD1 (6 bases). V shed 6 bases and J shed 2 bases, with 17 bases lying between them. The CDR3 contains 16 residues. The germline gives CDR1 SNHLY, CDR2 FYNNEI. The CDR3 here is CASRRTASLAGNTIYF. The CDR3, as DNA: TGTGCCAGCAGGCGGACAGCTTCTCTGGCTGGAAACACCATATATTTT. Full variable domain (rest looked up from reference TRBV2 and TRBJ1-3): EPEVTQTPSHQVTQMGQEVILRCVPISNHLYFYWYRQILGQKVEFLVSFYNNEISEKSEIFDDQFSVERPDGSNFTLKIRSTKLEDSAMYFCASRRTASLAGNTIYFGEGSWLTVV.

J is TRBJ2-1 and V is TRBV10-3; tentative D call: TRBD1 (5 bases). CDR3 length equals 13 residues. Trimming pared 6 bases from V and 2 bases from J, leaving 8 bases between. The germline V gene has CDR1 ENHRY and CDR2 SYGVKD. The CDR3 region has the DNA TGTGCCATCAGATCAGGGACCTACAATGAGCAGTTCTTC. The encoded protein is CAIRSGTYNEQFF.

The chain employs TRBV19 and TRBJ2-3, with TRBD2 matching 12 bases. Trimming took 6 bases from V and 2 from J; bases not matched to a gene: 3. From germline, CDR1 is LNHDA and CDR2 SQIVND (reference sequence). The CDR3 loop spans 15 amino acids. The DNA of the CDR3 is TGTGCCAGTAGGGGACTAGCGGGCTTCACAGATACGCAGTATTTT. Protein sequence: CASRGLAGFTDTQYF.

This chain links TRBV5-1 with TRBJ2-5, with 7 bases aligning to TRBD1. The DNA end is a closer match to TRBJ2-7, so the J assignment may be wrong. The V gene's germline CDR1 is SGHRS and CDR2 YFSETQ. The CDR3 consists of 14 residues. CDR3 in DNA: TGCGCCAGCAGCTTAGCAGGGGGAAACTACGAGCAGTACTTC. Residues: CASSLAGGNYEQYF.

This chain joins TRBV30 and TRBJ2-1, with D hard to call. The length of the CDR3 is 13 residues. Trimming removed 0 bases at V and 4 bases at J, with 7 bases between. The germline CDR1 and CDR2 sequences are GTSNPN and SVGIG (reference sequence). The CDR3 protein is CAWSVSAYNEQFF. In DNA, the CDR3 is TGTGCCTGGAGTGTTTCAGCGTACAATGAGCAGTTCTTC.

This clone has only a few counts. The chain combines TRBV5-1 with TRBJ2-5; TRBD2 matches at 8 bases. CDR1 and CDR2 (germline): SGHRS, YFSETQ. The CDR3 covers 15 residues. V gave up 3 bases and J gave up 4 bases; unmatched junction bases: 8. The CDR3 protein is CASSSLSGNRETQYF. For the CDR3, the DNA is TGCGCCAGCAGCTCACTTAGCGGGAACCGAGAGACCCAGTACTTC.

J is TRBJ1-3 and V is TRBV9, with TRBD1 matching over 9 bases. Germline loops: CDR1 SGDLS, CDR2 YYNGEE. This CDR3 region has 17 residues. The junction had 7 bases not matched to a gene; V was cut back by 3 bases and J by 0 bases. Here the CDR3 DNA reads TGTGCCAGCAGCGACGCGGGACAGGGCCGCTCTGGAAACACCATATATTTT. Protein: CASSDAGQGRSGNTIYF.

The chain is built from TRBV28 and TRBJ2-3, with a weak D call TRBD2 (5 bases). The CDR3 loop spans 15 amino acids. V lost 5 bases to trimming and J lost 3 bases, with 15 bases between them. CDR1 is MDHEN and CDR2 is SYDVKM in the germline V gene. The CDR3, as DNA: TGTGCCAGCAGTGCTCTGAGGGTGGGAACAGATACGCAGTATTTT. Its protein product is CASSALRVGTDTQYF.

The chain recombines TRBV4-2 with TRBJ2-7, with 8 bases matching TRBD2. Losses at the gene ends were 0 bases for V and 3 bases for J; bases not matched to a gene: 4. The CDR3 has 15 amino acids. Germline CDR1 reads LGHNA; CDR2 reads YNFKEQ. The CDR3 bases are TGTGCCAGCAGCCAAGAAAGTCTAGCGGGCTACGAGCAGTACTTC. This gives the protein CASSQESLAGYEQYF.

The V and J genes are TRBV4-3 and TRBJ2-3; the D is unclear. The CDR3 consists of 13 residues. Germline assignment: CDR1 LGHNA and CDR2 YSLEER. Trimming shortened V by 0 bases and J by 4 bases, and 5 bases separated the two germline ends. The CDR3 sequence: CASSQDAADTQYF. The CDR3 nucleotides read TGCGCCAGCAGCCAAGATGCAGCAGATACGCAGTATTTT.

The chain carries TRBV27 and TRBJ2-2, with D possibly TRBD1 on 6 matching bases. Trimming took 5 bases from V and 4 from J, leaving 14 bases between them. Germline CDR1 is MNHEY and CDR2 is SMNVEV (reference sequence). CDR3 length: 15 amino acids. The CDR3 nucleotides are TGTGCCAGCAGTCCCCCGGGACACCTCACCGGGGAGCTGTTTTTT. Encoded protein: CASSPPGHLTGELFF.

The CDR3 sequence: CASSQDAIGQVGNTIYF. The DNA of the CDR3 is TGTGCCAGCAGCCAAGACGCTATAGGACAGGTTGGAAACACCATATATTTT. The rearrangement joins TRBV4-2 to TRBJ1-3; 7 bases match TRBD1. CDR3 size: 17 residues. V was pared by 0 bases and J by 3 bases, with 8 bases of the junction left unmatched. Germline V gene data show CDR1 as LGHNA and CDR2 as YNFKEQ.

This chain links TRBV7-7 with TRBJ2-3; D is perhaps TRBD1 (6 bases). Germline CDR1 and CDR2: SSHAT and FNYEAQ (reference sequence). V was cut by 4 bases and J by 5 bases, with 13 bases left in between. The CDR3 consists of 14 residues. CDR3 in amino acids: CASSWTAGGDTQYF. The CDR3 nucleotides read TGTGCCAGCAGCTGGACAGCCGGAGGAGATACGCAGTATTTT.

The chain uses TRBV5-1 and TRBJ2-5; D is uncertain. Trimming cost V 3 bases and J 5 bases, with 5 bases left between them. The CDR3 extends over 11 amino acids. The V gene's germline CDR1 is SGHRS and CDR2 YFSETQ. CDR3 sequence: CASSSGETQYF. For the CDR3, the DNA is TGCGCCAGCAGCTCCGGGGAGACCCAGTACTTC.

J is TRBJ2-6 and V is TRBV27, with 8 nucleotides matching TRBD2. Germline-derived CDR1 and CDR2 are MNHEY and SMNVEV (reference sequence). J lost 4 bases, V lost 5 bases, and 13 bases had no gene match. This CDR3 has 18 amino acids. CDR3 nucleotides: TGTGCCAGCAGTACCGGGGGACTAGAGATAGGGGGGGCCAACGTCCTGACTTTC. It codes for CASSTGGLEIGGANVLTF.

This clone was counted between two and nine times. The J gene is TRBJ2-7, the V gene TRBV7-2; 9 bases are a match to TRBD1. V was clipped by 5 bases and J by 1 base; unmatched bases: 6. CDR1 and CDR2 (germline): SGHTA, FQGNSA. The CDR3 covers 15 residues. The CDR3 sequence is CASSPGQGLSYEQYF. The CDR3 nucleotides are TGTGCCAGCAGCCCCGGACAGGGGTTATCCTACGAGCAGTACTTC.

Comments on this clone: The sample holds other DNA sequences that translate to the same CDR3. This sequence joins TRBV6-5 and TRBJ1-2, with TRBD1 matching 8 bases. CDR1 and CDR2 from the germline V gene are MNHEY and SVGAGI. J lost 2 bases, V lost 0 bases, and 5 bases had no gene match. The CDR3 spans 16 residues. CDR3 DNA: TGTGCCAGCAGTTACTCGAGAACAGGGGGGAACTATGGCTACACCTTC. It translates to CASSYSRTGGNYGYTF.

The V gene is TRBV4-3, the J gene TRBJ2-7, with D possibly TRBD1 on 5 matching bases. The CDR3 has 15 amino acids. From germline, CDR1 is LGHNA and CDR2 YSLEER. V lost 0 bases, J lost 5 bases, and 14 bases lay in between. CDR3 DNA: TGCGCCAGCAGCCAAGATGGGGCCAGACAAAACGAGCAGTACTTC. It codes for CASSQDGARQNEQYF.

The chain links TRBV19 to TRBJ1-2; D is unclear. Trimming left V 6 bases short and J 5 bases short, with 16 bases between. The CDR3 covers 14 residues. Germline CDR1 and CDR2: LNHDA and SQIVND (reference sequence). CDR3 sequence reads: CASSVGAPLYGYTF. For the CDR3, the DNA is TGTGCCAGTAGCGTGGGAGCACCTCTTTATGGCTACACCTTC. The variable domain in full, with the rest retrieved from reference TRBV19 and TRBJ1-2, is DGGITQSPKYLFRKEGQNVTLSCEQNLNHDAMYWYRQDPGQGLRLIYYSQIVNDFQKGDIAEGYSVSREKKESFPLTVTSAQKNPTAFYLCASSVGAPLYGYTFGSGTRLTVV.

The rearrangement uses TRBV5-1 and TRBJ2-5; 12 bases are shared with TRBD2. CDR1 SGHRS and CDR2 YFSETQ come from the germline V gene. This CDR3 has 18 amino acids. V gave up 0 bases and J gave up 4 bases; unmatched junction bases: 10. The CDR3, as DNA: TGCGCCAGCAGCTTGGAGCGGGGACTAGCGGGCAGCGGAGAGACCCAGTACTTC. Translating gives CASSLERGLAGSGETQYF.

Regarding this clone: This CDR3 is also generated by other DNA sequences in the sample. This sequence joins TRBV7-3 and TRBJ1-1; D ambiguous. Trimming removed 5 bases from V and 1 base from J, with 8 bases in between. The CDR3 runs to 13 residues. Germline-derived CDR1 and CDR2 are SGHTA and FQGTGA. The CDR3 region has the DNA TGTGCCAGCAGCCCTCTCTCGAACACTGAAGCTTTCTTT. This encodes CASSPLSNTEAFF.

Written as DNA, the CDR3 is TGTGCCAGCAGCCCTGGGACTAGCGGGCGATACGAGCAGTACTTC. Its protein is CASSPGTSGRYEQYF. The chain recombines TRBV27 with TRBJ2-7; TRBD2 matches at 12 bases. Germline V CDR1 and CDR2: MNHEY, SMNVEV (reference sequence). Trimming cost V 6 bases and J 4 bases; bases outside gene matches: 7. The CDR3 has 15 residues.

In nucleotides, the CDR3 is TGCAGCGGGCAGTCCTCCTACAATGAGCAGTTCTTC. It specifies CSGQSSYNEQFF. The chain joins TRBV29-1 to TRBJ2-1; no definite D call. Trimming cost V 7 bases and J 0 bases, with 7 bases left between them. CDR3 length: 12 amino acids. The germline V gene has CDR1 SQVTM and CDR2 ANQGSEA.

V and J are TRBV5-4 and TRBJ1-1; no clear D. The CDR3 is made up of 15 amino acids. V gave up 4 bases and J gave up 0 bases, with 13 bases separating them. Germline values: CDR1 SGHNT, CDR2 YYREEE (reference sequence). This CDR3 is CASSPRGGMNTEAFF. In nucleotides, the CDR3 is TGTGCCAGCAGCCCGCGTGGCGGTATGAACACTGAAGCTTTCTTT.

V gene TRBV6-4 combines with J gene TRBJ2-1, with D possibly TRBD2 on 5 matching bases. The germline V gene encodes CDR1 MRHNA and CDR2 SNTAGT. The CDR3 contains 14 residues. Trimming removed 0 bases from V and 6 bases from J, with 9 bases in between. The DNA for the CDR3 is TGTGCCAGCAGTGACTCGGGAGCGACCAATGAGCAGTTCTTC. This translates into CASSDSGATNEQFF.

CDR3 region: CASSFWGLATIEQFF. DNA of the CDR3: TGTGCCAGCAGCTTTTGGGGACTAGCTACAATCGAGCAGTTCTTC. The V and J genes are TRBV7-9 and TRBJ2-1, with 9 bases fitting TRBD2. V lost 3 bases to trimming and J lost 10 bases; unmatched junction nucleotides: 10. The CDR3 spans 15 residues. CDR1 is SEHNR and CDR2 is FQNEAQ in the germline V gene (reference sequence).

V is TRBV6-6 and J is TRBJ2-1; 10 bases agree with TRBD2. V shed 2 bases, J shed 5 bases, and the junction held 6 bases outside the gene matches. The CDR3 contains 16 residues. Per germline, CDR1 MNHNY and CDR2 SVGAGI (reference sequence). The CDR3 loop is CASSYPSGRAHNEQFF. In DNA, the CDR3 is TGTGCCAGCAGTTACCCCAGCGGGAGGGCCCACAATGAGCAGTTCTTC.